This TCR beta chain is drawn from a study of T cells expressing NK-cell markers. Per the germline V gene, CDR1 is DFQATT and CDR2 is SNEGSKA (reference sequence). This CDR3 comprises 13 residues. As concerns this clonotype: What it binds is not known.

General study points: The study found these clonotypes also leading the CD3+CD56-NKG2C+ fraction in a few donors.

Scientists made TCR beta cDNA using 5'RACE template switching with UMIs. Each CDR3 protein gets one entry in TCRdb, which reprocessed the 5' RACE reads and gives no DNA. Its table lists about 410,000 distinct CDR3 sequences. This receptor was identified in a woman aged 50 to 60 in good health. This chain links TRBV20-1 with TRBJ2-5; TCRdb selects TRBD1, and the lack of DNA leaves this call unchecked. Sequences were obtained from blood T cells: a sorted CD56 or NKG2C T cell subset, CD4+ or CD8+ T cells, or bulk PBMC T cells (not recorded which). This CDR3 reads CSARERGGWTQYF.